This T cell receptor (beta chain) is from a study of regulatory T cells in long-lasting Graves disease. V gave up 3 bases and J gave up 5 bases; unmatched junction bases: 6. The CDR3 covers 15 residues. Time point: newly diagnosed GD, antithyroid drugs for less than 3 months. The TCR library was prepared using RNA isolated from PBMCs. To make TCR beta libraries, researchers used iRepertoire HTBI primers and Arm-PCR of CDR3 regions. Via MiXCR, TCRdb re-called the multiplex PCR reads, giving one row per CDR3 protein. The sample lists around 250,000 distinct CDR3 sequences; 15% to 20% were seen once. In its sample, this clonotype was seen many times. This same sample was also part of a study on T cells in Graves' hyperthyroidism and ophthalmopathy. That report adds: Initially, a first-round RT-PCR of the TCR CDR3 employed the HTBI primer set. The model's output predicted ophthalmopathy at a median of around 7 months prior to onset.

The chain is built from TRBV12-3 or TRBV12-4 and TRBJ2-1, with 8 nucleotides matching TRBD1. Sequenced material: peripheral blood mononuclear cells (PBMCs), taken at new diagnosis, from a patient treated with antithyroid drugs. This receptor was identified in a woman aged 25 to 45 with Graves disease. CDR3 bases: TGTGCCAGCAGTTTTTGGACAGGGTCGGACAATGAGCAGTTCTTC. Protein: CASSFWTGSDNEQFF.